This entry describes one T cell receptor (beta chain). This record comes from a study of blood T cell repertoires in COVID-19. Across the whole study: Sample material is recorded as cDNA or gDNA derived from T cells, B-cell-depleted T cells, or PBMCs.

TCRdb's copy holds only in-frame clones and misses some; the assay was immunoSEQ multiplex PCR. The sample carries 250,000 or so clones, around 90% recorded once. The CDR3 is made up of 15 amino acids. J was trimmed by 0 bases and V by 5 bases; bases with no gene match: 5. Germline CDR1 SEHNR, CDR2 FQNEAQ (reference sequence). Seattle cases were enrolled at active infection and followed longitudinally. The sample consisted of peripheral blood. This chain joins TRBV7-9 and TRBJ2-7, with TRBD1 identical over 9 bases. This clonotype was obtained from a man aged 30 to 39 with COVID-19, enrolled during active disease. The CDR3 sequence: CASSPGQGISYEQYF. CDR3 bases: TGTGCCAGCAGCCCCGGACAGGGGATCTCCTACGAGCAGTACTTC.